This T cell receptor (beta chain) stems from a study of blood T cell repertoires in COVID-19. J was trimmed by 2 bases and V by 1 base; bases with no gene match: 7. This CDR3 spans 17 amino acids. Looked up from germline, CDR1 is SGHRS and CDR2 is YFSETQ. The assay was immunoSEQ multiplex PCR, and TCRdb's table has in-frame clones only and misses some. In the table there are roughly 250,000 clones, approximately 79% of which are singletons. The sequenced sample was peripheral blood. The TCR originated in a woman older than 75 with active or convalescent COVID-19. This rearrangement joins TRBV5-1 to TRBJ2-3; 10 bases are a match to TRBD2. In DNA form, the CDR3 reads TGCGCCAGCAGCTTGATGGTAGCGGGGGGACTCACAGATACGCAGTATTTT. Amino acid sequence: CASSLMVAGGLTDTQYF.